The clone carrying this T cell receptor (beta chain) was observed a handful of times. V was cut by 10 bases and J by 1 base, with 9 bases left in between. Germline CDR1 and CDR2: SEHNR and FQNEAQ (reference sequence). The CDR3 spans 12 residues. The data are from a study of blood T cell repertoires in COVID-19. Study background: Samples of COVID-19 (acute and convalescent) were obtained from the United States, Italy and Spain.

Data came from immunoSEQ multiplex PCR; TCRdb stores just in-frame clones and leaves some out. Of 200,000 to 250,000 clones in the sample, 84% are singletons; the top ten hold approximately 2%. V usage is TRBV7-9 and J usage is TRBJ2-3; D unclear. This sequence originates from a man aged 55 to 70 who had recovered from COVID-19. Sequenced: PBMCs or T cells enriched from blood (not recorded which). The CDR3 coding sequence is TGTGCCACTGACTTGGGCACAGATACGCAGTATTTT. It encodes CATDLGTDTQYF.